This TCR beta chain was retrieved from a study of chemoradiotherapy in HPV16-positive cancers. On the study more broadly: Two HPV16-positive patients' cells yielded candidate HPV-specific clones and common motifs.

Trimming took 4 bases from V and 4 from J; bases not matched to a gene: 6. In germline, CDR1 is SGHDN, CDR2 FVKESK. The CDR3 is 14 amino acids. Repeated repertoire sampling spanned the course of chemoradiotherapy. Method: immunoSEQ multiplex PCR; TCRdb's copy keeps in-frame clones and lacks some. The sample includes around 29,000 clones, roughly 92% of them seen just once. Regarding the study as a whole: During treatment, candidate HPV-specific clones and E7-related motifs expanded in tumor.

Comment on this clone: Its target is unknown.

The chain is built from TRBV14 and TRBJ1-1; 7 bases match TRBD1. This TCR was recovered from a human donor with HPV-associated anogenital cancer. The sequencing here drew on blood, taken from a patient who underwent chemoradiotherapy. The CDR3 nucleotides are TGTGCCAGCAGCCGCCCCGGGACAGTCACTGAAGCTTTCTTT. This sequence encodes CASSRPGTVTEAFF.